Listed below are T cell receptor beta chains from one sample, sequenced in a study of lymphopenia after photon versus proton radiotherapy. Clones were read by immunoSEQ multiplex PCR, and TCRdb kept only the in-frame ones, dropping some. The sample comprises over 50,000 clones, approximately 86% of which are singletons, and about 2.5% rests with the top ten. Sequencing was performed on peripheral blood, taken from a patient treated with photon-based radiotherapy. These receptors came from a man in his forties or fifties with gastric cancer. Each CDR3 is given with its conserved first and last residue. Each record gives: J gene, D gene, clone size, V gene, CDR3 DNA, CDR3 protein. The D gene is left open where the match is weak. Expanded clones get a size class; other rows say once, few or many, or leave the size out.

TRBJ1-3	-	-	TRBV19	TGTGCCAGTAGTAACGACAGGAGCTCTGGAAACACCATATATTTT	CASSNDRSSGNTIYF
TRBJ2-3	-	once	TRBV13	TGTGCCAGCAGCGCCCGAGGGGGTAGCACAGATACGCAGTATTTT	CASSARGGSTDTQYF
TRBJ1-2	-	few	TRBV25-1	TGTGCCAGCAGTGAGGGGGGGAACTATGGCTACACCTTC	CASSEGGNYGYTF
TRBJ1-1	TRBD1	-	TRBV10-3	TGTGCCATCAGTGGACGGACAGGGGGGATGAACACTGAAGCTTTCTTT	CAISGRTGGMNTEAFF
TRBJ2-3	TRBD2	-	TRBV6-4	TGTGCCAGCAGCGTTAGCGGGGCTAACACAGATACGCAGTATTTT	CASSVSGANTDTQYF
TRBJ1-4	-	-	TRBV2	TGTGCCAGCCAACTGGGAGTTAATGAAAAACTGTTTTTT	CASQLGVNEKLFF
TRBJ2-2	-	-	TRBV21-1	TGTGCCAGCAGCTCTATGGGACAGGGGTTTTGCGGGGAGCTGTTTTTT	CASSSMGQGFCGELFF
TRBJ1-2	-	few	TRBV7-2	TGTGCCAGCAGCGCAGCCCGCCAGGGCTACACCTTC	CASSAARQGYTF
TRBJ1-5	-	-	TRBV15	TGTGCCACCAGCAGAGTTACAGACAATCAGCCCCAGCATTTT	CATSRVTDNQPQHF
TRBJ2-7	-	-	TRBV4-3	TGCGCCAGCAGCCAAGTCCCGGGGGCCGCCTACGAGCAGTACTTC	CASSQVPGAAYEQYF
TRBJ2-7	TRBD1	-	TRBV7-2	TGTGCCAGCAGCGACGGGACAGGTAGCTACGAGCAGTACTTC	CASSDGTGSYEQYF
TRBJ1-1	-	-	TRBV9	TGTGCCAGCAGCGGCCCTGGGGGTTTAGCTGAAGCTTTCTTT	CASSGPGGLAEAFF
TRBJ2-3	TRBD2	-	TRBV6-4	TGTGCCAGCAGTTCGAGCGGGGGGGCCACAGATACGCAGTATTTT	CASSSSGGATDTQYF
TRBJ1-1	-	-	TRBV9	TGTGCCAGCAGCCCCTACAGTAACACTGAAGCTTTCTTT	CASSPYSNTEAFF
TRBJ1-6	-	few	TRBV7-2	TGTGCCAGCAGCGTCGCGATTAAAAATTCACCCCTCCACTTT	CASSVAIKNSPLHF
TRBJ1-2	-	-	TRBV5-1	TGCGCCAGCAGCGACCTAGGACAGAGCTATGGCTACACCTTC	CASSDLGQSYGYTF
TRBJ2-7	TRBD1	-	TRBV7-9	TGTGCCAGCAGCTCACCGGGACAGGGGGCGATCTCCTACGAGCAGTACTTC	CASSSPGQGAISYEQYF
TRBJ2-5	-	-	TRBV6-1	TGTGCCAGCAGCCGGTCCCGGACAGAGGAGACCCAGTACTTC	CASSRSRTEETQYF
TRBJ2-3	-	-	TRBV7-3	TGTGCCAGCAGCCCCCGCTCTAGCACAGATACGCAGTATTTT	CASSPRSSTDTQYF
TRBJ2-1	-	-	TRBV12-2	TGTGCAAGTCGCTTAATCAGGGCAGACTCCTACAATGAGCAGTTCTTC	CASRLIRADSYNEQFF
TRBJ2-5	TRBD2	few	TRBV9	TGTGCCAGCAGCTCCCAGGGGAGCGGGGGGCCAGAGACCCAGTACTTC	CASSSQGSGGPETQYF
TRBJ2-7	TRBD1	-	TRBV14	TGTGCCAGCAGCCTGGGAGGACAGGGGTCCTACGAGCAGTACTTC	CASSLGGQGSYEQYF
TRBJ1-5	-	-	TRBV28	TGTGCCAGCAGTCCTGCGTCGGGGACCAATCAGCCCCAGCATTTT	CASSPASGTNQPQHF
TRBJ2-1	-	-	TRBV4-3	TGCGCCAGCAGCCAAGACTGGGGTTTGGACAATGAGCAGTTCTTC	CASSQDWGLDNEQFF
TRBJ1-1	-	-	TRBV27	TGTGCCAGCAGTTTAGCCAGGGTTGGCACTGAAGCTTTCTTT	CASSLARVGTEAFF
TRBJ2-6	TRBD1	-	TRBV2	TGTGCCAGCTGCCGGGACAGAGCCTCTGGGGCCAACGTCCTGACTTTC	CASCRDRASGANVLTF
TRBJ1-5	TRBD1	-	TRBV6-1	TGTGCCAGCAGTGGAGGAGGCGGGACAGGTCAGATGTCCCAGCATTTT	CASSGGGGTGQMSQHF
TRBJ2-5	TRBD2	-	TRBV19	TGTGCCAGTACTGCGGGGGGCCGAGAGACCCAGTACTTC	CASTAGGRETQYF